A selection of T cell receptor beta chains follows, all from one sample in a study of Graves' ophthalmopathy and Graves' hyperthyroidism. TCRdb itself ran the multiplex PCR reads through MiXCR, one entry per CDR3 protein. The sample consists of 400,000 or so distinct CDR3 sequences, roughly 15% of them appearing once. Sequenced: peripheral blood. The receptors shown here come from an adult woman with stable Graves' hyperthyroidism. The CDR3 runs from the conserved cysteine through the conserved F or W.

J: TRBJ1-2; V: TRBV28; CDR3: CASGQTGYGYTF
J: TRBJ1-5; V: TRBV6-1; CDR3: CASRMVGGQDQPQHF
J: TRBJ2-5; V: TRBV28; CDR3: CASSPLRDYVPGTQYF
J: TRBJ1-6; V: TRBV11-2; CDR3: CASSPRYRSAGVSPLHF
J: TRBJ2-5; V: TRBV2; CDR3: CASTAGLAYKETQYF
J: TRBJ2-5; V: TRBV12-5; CDR3: CASGLAQGYGETQYF
J: TRBJ2-7; V: TRBV13; CDR3: CASSSSGYEQYF
J: TRBJ1-6; V: TRBV2; CDR3: CASSEDQGAVSPLHF
J: TRBJ2-7; V: TRBV7-8; CDR3: CASSLGLAGVEQYF
J: TRBJ1-6; V: TRBV13; CDR3: CASSRTGDSPLHF
J: TRBJ2-7; V: TRBV20-1; CDR3: CSARGLASRYEQYF
J: TRBJ2-3; V: TRBV2; CDR3: CASSGGLAGGTDTQYF
J: TRBJ2-7; V: TRBV7-2; CDR3: CASSSRRDTSYEQYF
J: TRBJ2-7; V: TRBV11-2; CDR3: CASSLGGQTYYEQYF
J: TRBJ2-2; V: TRBV6-2/TRBV6-3; CDR3: CASSYVLTPNTGELFF
J: TRBJ2-5; V: TRBV7-2; CDR3: CASSLEGGRQTQYF
J: TRBJ2-7; V: TRBV19; CDR3: CASSFAGATYEQYF
J: TRBJ2-2; V: TRBV6-1; CDR3: CASSHFRAGELFF
J: TRBJ2-7; V: TRBV7-9; CDR3: CASSRTSGLAYEQYF
J: TRBJ1-2; V: TRBV20-1; CDR3: CSASRGYGYTF
J: TRBJ2-5; V: TRBV13; CDR3: CASSLKLQETQYF
J: TRBJ2-5; V: TRBV5-1; CDR3: CASSSGQGAYSETQYF
J: TRBJ1-1; V: TRBV28; CDR3: CASSPQGHAFF
J: TRBJ2-7; V: TRBV20-1; CDR3: CSARLAGLYEQYF
J: TRBJ2-6; V: TRBV6-1; CDR3: CASRSSATSGANVLTF
J: TRBJ1-6; V: TRBV6-5; CDR3: CASSYTRDSNSPLHF
J: TRBJ1-1; V: TRBV6-1; CDR3: CASNPQGATEAFF
J: TRBJ1-6; V: TRBV20-1; CDR3: CSAKRTTGSLNSPLHF
J: TRBJ1-1; V: TRBV11-1; CDR3: CASSLNYGQGAPEAFF
J: TRBJ1-2; V: TRBV11-2; CDR3: CASSLSTGGADGYTF
J: TRBJ2-7; V: TRBV7-9; CDR3: CASSLATGRVYEQYF
J: TRBJ2-2; V: TRBV7-2; CDR3: CASSIRLAGAGELFF
J: TRBJ1-1; V: TRBV12-3/TRBV12-4; CDR3: CASSFGGRGTEAFF
J: TRBJ2-7; V: TRBV20-1; CDR3: CSASRDRGRYEQYF
J: TRBJ1-1; V: TRBV7-9; CDR3: CASSSSTVNTEAFF
J: TRBJ2-7; V: TRBV11-2; CDR3: CASSVIRGRDEQYF
J: TRBJ1-6; V: TRBV6-1; CDR3: CASRDRGSYNSPLHF
J: TRBJ1-1; V: TRBV2; CDR3: CASRADRPLFADAFF
J: TRBJ1-2; V: TRBV7-2; CDR3: CASSLAGGTGGLRDGYTF
J: TRBJ1-6; V: TRBV30; CDR3: CAWSVRDPGGSPLHF
J: TRBJ1-2; V: TRBV20-1; CDR3: CSAAGQDRNYGYTF
J: TRBJ1-5; V: TRBV19; CDR3: CASSSTTGTGPYSNQPQHF
J: TRBJ1-1; V: TRBV30; CDR3: CAWNGRGTGGSEAFF
J: TRBJ1-5; V: TRBV5-5; CDR3: CASSLDRENQPQHF
J: TRBJ2-3; V: TRBV7-3; CDR3: CASSLSGTDTQYF
J: TRBJ2-7; V: TRBV19; CDR3: CASSTGGGFYEQYF
J: TRBJ2-7; V: TRBV5-4; CDR3: CASSPRTSGSNEHYF
J: TRBJ2-2; V: TRBV5-1; CDR3: CASSRRGAGTGELFF
J: TRBJ2-7; V: TRBV29-1; CDR3: CSVEDQGDEQYF
J: TRBJ1-2; V: TRBV28; CDR3: CASSDGTIANYGYTF
J: TRBJ1-1; V: TRBV6-2/TRBV6-3; CDR3: CASSYSPSRSPNTEAFF
J: TRBJ2-7; V: TRBV4-3; CDR3: CASSQEGGQTYEQYF
J: TRBJ1-2; V: TRBV27; CDR3: CASTLRGGGYGYTF
J: TRBJ2-7; V: TRBV10-3; CDR3: CAISDSKGQREQYF
J: TRBJ1-5; V: TRBV2; CDR3: CASSEEGRTNQPQHF
J: TRBJ1-1; V: TRBV20-1; CDR3: CSATTGNTEAFF
J: TRBJ2-4; V: TRBV7-9; CDR3: CASSSMTSGSLNIQYF
J: TRBJ1-1; V: TRBV6-2/TRBV6-3; CDR3: CASSYTFKRRDTEAFF
J: TRBJ1-1; V: TRBV6-1; CDR3: CASSEVRQGNTEAFF